Listed here are 3 T cell receptor beta chains from one sample, sequenced in a study of identical twins. TCRdb analysed the 5' RACE reads with MiXCR anew, one entry per CDR3 protein. The sample has roughly 1,500,000 distinct CDR3 sequences; about 32% are singletons. The sequencing sample was made of cord blood. These receptors came from a newborn girl in good health.

The V and J genes are TRBV6-2 or TRBV6-3 and TRBJ2-5; 9 bases agree with TRBD1. This CDR3 comprises 14 residues. The V gene end was trimmed by 7 bases and the J gene end by 5 bases; junction bases not matched to a gene: 8. The germline V gene encodes CDR1 MNHEY and CDR2 SVGEGT. CDR3 residues: CASTFPGQGETQYF. The CDR3 DNA sequence: TGTGCCAGCACATTTCCGGGACAGGGTGAGACCCAGTACTTC.

This clonotype has a handful of counts. The J gene is TRBJ2-1, the V gene TRBV5-6, with D perhaps TRBD1 (6 bases). Deletions cut 2 bases from V and 2 bases from J, with 14 bases between. The CDR3 totals 16 residues. Germline values: CDR1 SGHDT, CDR2 YYEEEE. The CDR3 protein is CASSLGPEGAYNEQFF. The CDR3 bases are TGTGCCAGCAGCTTAGGGCCCGAGGGGGCCTACAATGAGCAGTTCTTC.

This clonotype was detected ten times or more. The genes are TRBV13 and TRBJ1-5; D might be TRBD1 (5 bases). From germline, CDR1 is PRHDT and CDR2 FYEKMQ (reference sequence). This CDR3 region has 14 residues. V was cut by 3 bases and J by 3 bases, with 9 bases left in between. CDR3 nucleotides: TGTGCCAGCAGCTTGGGGACGCTCAATCAGCCCCAGCATTTT. Its protein is CASSLGTLNQPQHF.